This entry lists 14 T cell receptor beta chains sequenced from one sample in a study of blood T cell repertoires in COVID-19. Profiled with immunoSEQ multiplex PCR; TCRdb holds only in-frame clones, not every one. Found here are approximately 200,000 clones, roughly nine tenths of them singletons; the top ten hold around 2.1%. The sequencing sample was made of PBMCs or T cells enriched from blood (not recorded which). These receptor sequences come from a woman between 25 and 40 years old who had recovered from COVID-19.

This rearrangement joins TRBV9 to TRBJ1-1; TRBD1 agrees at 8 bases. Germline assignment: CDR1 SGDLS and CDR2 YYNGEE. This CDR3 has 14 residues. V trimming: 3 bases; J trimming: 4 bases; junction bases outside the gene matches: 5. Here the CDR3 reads CASSAGQGGTEAFF. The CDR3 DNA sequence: TGTGCCAGCAGCGCCGGACAGGGTGGCACTGAAGCTTTCTTT.

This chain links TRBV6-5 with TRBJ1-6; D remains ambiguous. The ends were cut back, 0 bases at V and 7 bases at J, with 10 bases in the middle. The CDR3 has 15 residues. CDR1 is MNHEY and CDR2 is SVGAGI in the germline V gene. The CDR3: CASSYSTVRNSPLHF. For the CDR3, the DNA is TGTGCCAGCAGTTACTCCACGGTGAGGAATTCACCCCTCCACTTT.

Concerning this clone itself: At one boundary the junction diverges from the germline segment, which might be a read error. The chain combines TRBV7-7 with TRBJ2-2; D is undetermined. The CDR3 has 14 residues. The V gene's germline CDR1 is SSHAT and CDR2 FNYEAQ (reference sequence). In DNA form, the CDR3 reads TGTGCTAGCAGCTTAAGTGAGGAGTCCGGGGAGCTGTTTTTT. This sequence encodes CASSLSEESGELFF.

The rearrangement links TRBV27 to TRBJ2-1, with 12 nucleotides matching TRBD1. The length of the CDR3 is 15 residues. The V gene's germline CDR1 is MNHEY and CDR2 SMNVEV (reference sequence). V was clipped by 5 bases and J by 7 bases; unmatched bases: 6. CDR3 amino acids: CASSRGTGGRNEQFF. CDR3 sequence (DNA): TGTGCCAGCAGTCGCGGGACAGGGGGCAGGAATGAGCAGTTCTTC.

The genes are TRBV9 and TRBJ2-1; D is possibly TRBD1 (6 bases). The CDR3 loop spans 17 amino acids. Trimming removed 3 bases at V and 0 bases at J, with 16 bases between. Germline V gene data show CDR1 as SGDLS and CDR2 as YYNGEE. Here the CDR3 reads CASSGFTGFSSYNEQFF. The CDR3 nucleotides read TGTGCCAGCAGCGGATTTACAGGGTTTAGCTCCTACAATGAGCAGTTCTTC.

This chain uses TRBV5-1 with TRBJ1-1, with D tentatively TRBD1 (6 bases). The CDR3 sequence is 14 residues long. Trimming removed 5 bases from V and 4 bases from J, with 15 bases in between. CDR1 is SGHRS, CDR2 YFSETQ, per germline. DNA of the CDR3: TGCGCCAGCAGAGTGGGAGGGGGAAGCACTGAAGCTTTCTTT. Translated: CASRVGGGSTEAFF.

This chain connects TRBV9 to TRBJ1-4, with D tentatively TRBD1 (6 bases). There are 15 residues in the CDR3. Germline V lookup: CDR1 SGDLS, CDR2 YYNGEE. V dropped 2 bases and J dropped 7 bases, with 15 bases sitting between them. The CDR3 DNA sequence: TGTGCCAGCAGCGTGGACAGTGCTTTCGGTGAAAAACTGTTTTTT. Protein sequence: CASSVDSAFGEKLFF.

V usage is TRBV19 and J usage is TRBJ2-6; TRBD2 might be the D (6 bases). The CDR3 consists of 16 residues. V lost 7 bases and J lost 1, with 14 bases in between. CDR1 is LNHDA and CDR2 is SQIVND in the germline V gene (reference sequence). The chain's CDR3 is CASTPRRESGANVLTF. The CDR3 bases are TGTGCCAGTACCCCCCGGCGGGAATCTGGGGCCAACGTCCTGACTTTC.

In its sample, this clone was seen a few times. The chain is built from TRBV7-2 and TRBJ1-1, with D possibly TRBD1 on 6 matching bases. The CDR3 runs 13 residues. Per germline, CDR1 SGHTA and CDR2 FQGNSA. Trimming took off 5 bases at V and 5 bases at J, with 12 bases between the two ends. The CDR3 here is CASSITGKTEAFF. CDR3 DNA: TGTGCCAGCAGCATCACAGGGAAGACTGAAGCTTTCTTT.

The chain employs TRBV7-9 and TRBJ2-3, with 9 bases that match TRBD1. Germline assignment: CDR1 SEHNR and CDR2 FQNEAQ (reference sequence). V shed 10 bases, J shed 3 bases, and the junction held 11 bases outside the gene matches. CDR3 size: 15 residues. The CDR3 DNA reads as TGTGCCATCGAGGGCGAGACAGGGGGGACAGATACGCAGTATTTT. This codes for CAIEGETGGTDTQYF. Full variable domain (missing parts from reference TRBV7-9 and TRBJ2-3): DTGVSQNPRHKITKRGQNVTFRCDPISEHNRLYWYRQTLGQGPEFLTYFQNEAQLEKSRLLSDRFSAERPKGSFSTLEIQRTEQGDSAMYLCAIEGETGGTDTQYFGPGTRLTVL.

The CDR3 spells CASSLVSVTTSGSYNEQFF. CDR3 bases: TGTGCCAGCAGCTTAGTATCGGTGACGACTAGCGGGTCCTACAATGAGCAGTTCTTC. The chain carries TRBV7-2 and TRBJ2-1; 10 nucleotides line up with TRBD2. The CDR3 runs to 19 residues. Germline V lookup: CDR1 SGHTA, CDR2 FQGNSA. Trimming cost V 1 base and J 1 base; bases outside gene matches: 10.

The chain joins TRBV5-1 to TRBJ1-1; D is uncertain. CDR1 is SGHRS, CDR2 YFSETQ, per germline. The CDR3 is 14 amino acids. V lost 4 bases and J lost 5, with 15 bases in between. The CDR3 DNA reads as TGCGCCAGCAGCCCATCAGTGTCGGGGACTGAAGCTTTCTTT. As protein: CASSPSVSGTEAFF.

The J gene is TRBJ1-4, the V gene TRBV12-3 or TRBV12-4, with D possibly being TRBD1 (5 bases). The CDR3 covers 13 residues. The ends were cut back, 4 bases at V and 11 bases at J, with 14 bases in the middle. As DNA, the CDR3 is TGTGCCAGCAGTTACCGCCGGGGGGGGAAACTGTTTTTT. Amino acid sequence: CASSYRRGGKLFF.

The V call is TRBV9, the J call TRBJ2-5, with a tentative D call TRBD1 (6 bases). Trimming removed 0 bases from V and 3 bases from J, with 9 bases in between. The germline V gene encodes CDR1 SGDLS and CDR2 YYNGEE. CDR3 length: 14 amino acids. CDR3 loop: CASSVGTAKETQYF. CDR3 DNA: TGTGCCAGCAGCGTAGGGACAGCCAAAGAGACCCAGTACTTC.